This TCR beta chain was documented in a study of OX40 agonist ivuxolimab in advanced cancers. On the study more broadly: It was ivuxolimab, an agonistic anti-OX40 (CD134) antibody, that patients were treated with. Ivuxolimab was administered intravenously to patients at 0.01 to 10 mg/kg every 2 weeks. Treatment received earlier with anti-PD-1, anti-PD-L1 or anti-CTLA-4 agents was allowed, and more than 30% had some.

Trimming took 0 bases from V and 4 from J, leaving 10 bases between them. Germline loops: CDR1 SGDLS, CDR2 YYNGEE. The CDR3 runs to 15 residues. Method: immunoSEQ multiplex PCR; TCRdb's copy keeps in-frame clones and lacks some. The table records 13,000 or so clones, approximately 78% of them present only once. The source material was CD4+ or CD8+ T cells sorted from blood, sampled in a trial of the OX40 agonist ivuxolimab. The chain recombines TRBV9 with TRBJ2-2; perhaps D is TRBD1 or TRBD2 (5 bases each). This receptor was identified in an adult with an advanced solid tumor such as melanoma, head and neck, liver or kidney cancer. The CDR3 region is CASSVGGTRTGELFF. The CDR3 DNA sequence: TGTGCCAGCAGCGTAGGAGGGACCCGCACCGGGGAGCTGTTTTTT.